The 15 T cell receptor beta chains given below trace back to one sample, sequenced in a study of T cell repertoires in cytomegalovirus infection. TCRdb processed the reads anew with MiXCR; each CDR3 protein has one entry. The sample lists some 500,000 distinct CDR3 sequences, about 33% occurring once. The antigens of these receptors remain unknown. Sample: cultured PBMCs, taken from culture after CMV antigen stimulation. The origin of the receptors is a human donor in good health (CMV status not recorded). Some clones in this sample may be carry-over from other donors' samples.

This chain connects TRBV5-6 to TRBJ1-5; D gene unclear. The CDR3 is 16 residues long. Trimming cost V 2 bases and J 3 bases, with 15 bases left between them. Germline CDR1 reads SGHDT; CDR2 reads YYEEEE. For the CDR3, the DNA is TGTGCCAGCAGCTTTAGAAGGGTTGAGAACAATCAGCCCCAGCATTTT. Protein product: CASSFRRVENNQPQHF.

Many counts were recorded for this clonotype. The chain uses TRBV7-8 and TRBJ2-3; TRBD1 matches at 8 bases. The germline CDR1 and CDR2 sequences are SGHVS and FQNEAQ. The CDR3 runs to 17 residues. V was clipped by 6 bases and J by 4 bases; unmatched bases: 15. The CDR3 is CASRFKGGQGFSDTQYF. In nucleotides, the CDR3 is TGTGCCAGCAGATTTAAGGGAGGACAGGGCTTCTCAGATACGCAGTATTTT.

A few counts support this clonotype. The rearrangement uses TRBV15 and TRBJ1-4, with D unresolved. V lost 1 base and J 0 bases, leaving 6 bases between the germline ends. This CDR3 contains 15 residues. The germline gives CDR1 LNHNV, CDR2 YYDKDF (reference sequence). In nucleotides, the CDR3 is TGTGCCACCAGCAGAGCGCCTCCAACTAATGAAAAACTGTTTTTT. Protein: CATSRAPPTNEKLFF. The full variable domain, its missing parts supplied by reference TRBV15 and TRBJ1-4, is DAMVIQNPRYQVTQFGKPVTLSCSQTLNHNVMYWYQQKSSQAPKLLFHYYDKDFNNEADTPDNFQSRRPNTSFCFLDIRSPGLGDTAMYLCATSRAPPTNEKLFFGSGTQLSVL.

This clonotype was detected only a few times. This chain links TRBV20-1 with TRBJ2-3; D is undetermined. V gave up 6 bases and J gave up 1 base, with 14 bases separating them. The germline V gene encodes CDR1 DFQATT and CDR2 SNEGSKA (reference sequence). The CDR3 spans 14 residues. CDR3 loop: CSAPDSLRTDTQYF. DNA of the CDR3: TGCAGTGCCCCAGATTCGCTCCGCACAGATACGCAGTATTTT.

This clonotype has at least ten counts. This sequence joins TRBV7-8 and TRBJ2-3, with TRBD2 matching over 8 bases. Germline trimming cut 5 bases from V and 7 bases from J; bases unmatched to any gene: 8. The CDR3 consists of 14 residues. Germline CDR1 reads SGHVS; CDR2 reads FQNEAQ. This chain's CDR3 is CASSGRTSRHTQYF. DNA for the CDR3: TGTGCCAGCAGCGGACGGACTAGCCGACATACGCAGTATTTT. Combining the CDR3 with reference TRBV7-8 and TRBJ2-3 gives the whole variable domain GAGVSQSPRYKVAKRGQDVALRCDPISGHVSLFWYQQALGQGPEFLTYFQNEAQLDKSGLPSDRFFAERPEGSVSTLKIQRTQQEDSAVYLCASSGRTSRHTQYFGPGTRLTVL.

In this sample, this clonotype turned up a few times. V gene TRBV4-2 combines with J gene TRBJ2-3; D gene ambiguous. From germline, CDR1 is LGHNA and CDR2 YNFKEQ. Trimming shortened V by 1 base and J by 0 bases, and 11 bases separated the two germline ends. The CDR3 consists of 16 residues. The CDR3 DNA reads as TGTGCCAGCAGCCAAGGTGTCGCGACTAGCACAGATACGCAGTATTTT. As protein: CASSQGVATSTDTQYF.

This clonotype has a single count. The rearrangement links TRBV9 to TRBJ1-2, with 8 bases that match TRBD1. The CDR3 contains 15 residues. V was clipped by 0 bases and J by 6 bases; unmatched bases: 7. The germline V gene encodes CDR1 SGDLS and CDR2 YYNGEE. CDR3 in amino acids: CASSVDTGGGNGYTF. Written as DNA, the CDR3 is TGTGCCAGCAGCGTAGATACAGGGGGAGGAAATGGCTACACCTTC.

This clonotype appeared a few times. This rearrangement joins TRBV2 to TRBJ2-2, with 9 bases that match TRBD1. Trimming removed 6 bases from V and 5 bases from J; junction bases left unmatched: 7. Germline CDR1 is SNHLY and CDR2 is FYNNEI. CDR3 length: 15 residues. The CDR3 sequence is CASSPGQGWTGELFF. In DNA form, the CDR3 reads TGTGCCAGCAGCCCCGGACAGGGGTGGACCGGGGAGCTGTTTTTT.

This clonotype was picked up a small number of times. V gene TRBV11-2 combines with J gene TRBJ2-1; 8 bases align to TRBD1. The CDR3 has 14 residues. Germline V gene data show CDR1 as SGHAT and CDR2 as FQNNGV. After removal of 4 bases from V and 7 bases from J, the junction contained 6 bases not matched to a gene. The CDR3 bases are TGTGCCAGCAGCTCCCCGACAGGGGAGAATGAGCAGTTCTTC. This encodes CASSSPTGENEQFF.

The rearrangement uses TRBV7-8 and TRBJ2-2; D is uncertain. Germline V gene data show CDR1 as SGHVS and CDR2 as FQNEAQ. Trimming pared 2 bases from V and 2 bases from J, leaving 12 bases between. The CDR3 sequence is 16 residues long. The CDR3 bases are TGTGCCAGCAGCTTAATGGGGTCGGCTAACACCGGGGAGCTGTTTTTT. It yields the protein CASSLMGSANTGELFF.

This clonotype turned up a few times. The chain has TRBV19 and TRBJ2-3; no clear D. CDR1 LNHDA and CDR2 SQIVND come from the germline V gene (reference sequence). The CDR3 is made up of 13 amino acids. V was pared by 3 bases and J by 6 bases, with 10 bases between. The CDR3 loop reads CASSIGERDTQYF. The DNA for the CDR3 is TGTGCCAGTAGTATTGGAGAGAGGGATACGCAGTATTTT.

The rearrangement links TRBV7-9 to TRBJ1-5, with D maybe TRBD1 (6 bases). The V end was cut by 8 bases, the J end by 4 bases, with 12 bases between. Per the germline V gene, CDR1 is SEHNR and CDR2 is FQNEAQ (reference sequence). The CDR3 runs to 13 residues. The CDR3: CASAPGVNQPQHF. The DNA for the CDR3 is TGTGCCAGCGCCCCAGGGGTAAATCAGCCCCAGCATTTT.

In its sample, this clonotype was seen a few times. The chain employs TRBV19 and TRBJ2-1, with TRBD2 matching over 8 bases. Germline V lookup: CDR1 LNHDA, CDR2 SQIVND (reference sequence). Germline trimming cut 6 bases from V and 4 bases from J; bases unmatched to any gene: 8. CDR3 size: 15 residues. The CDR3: CASSLPTSEYNEQFF. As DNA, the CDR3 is TGTGCCAGTAGCCTCCCGACTAGCGAGTACAATGAGCAGTTCTTC.

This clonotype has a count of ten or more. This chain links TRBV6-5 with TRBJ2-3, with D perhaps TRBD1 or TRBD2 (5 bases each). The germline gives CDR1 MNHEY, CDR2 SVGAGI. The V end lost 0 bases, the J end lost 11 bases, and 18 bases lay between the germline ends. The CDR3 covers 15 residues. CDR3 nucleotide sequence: TGTGCCAGCAGTTACTCGATATCCTCTGGGACGGGGCAGTATTTT. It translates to CASSYSISSGTGQYF.

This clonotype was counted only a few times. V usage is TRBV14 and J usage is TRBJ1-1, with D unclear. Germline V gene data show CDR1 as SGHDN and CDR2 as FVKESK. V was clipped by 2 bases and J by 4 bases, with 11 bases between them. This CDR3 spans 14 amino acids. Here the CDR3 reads CASSQIAGSTEAFF. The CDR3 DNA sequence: TGTGCCAGCAGCCAAATCGCTGGGAGCACTGAAGCTTTCTTT.